This entry lists 4 T cell receptor beta chains sequenced from one sample in a study of CD39 and CD103 CD8 tumor-infiltrating T cells (dated by TCRdb to 2016 to 2019). Preparation of the library involved the immunoSEQ multiplex PCR assay. The table comes from immuneACCESS by way of TCRdb, which keeps in-frame sequences with V and J called. Part of the clones is missing from these tables; in studies checked, under half for an unresolved V gene and the rest for unknown reasons. The sample table lists approximately 8,000 clones, 50% to 80% of them with a count of one. The ten largest clones represent about 50% of the sample. The sequenced material came from CD8+ T cells sorted from blood. What the cell subset or site label conveys for this sample: total memory CD8 T cells (CD45RA-CCR7+/-) from blood or uninvolved lymph node. These TCRs come from a human donor with head and neck squamous cell carcinoma.

The CDR3 DNA is TGTGCCAGCAGCTCAAGGACGGAATATAATTCACCCCTCCACTTT. This translates into CASSSRTEYNSPLHF. The chain recombines TRBV28 with TRBJ1-6, with D unclear. V shed 6 bases and J shed 4 bases, with 13 bases lying between them. This CDR3 contains 15 residues. Germline assignment: CDR1 MDHEN and CDR2 SYDVKM. The full variable domain, with the rest looked up from reference TRBV28 and TRBJ1-6, is DVKVTQSSRYLVKRTGEKVFLECVQDMDHENMFWYRQDPGLGLRLIYFSYDVKMKEKGDIPEGYSVSREKKERFSLILESASTNQTSMYLCASSSRTEYNSPLHFGNGTRLTVT.

This rearrangement joins TRBV6-5 to TRBJ2-5; the D gene could be TRBD1 or TRBD2 (5 bases each). The J call may not be correct, given that the DNA end is closer to TRBJ2-7. The CDR3 totals 14 residues. Germline lookup yields CDR1 MNHEY and CDR2 SVGAGI. In DNA, the CDR3 is TGTGCCAGCAGCTTTACGGGACCCCATTACGAGCAGTACTTC. Protein product: CASSFTGPHYEQYF.

This chain links TRBV2 with TRBJ2-2, with D perhaps TRBD1 (5 bases). With 7 bases removed from V and 0 bases from J, the gap between germline ends came to 15 bases. The germline V gene has CDR1 SNHLY and CDR2 FYNNEI. This CDR3 spans 16 amino acids. CDR3 protein: CASIPKGRANTGELFF. CDR3 in DNA: TGTGCCAGCATCCCGAAGGGCAGGGCGAACACCGGGGAGCTGTTTTTT.

The rearrangement joins TRBV5-4 to TRBJ2-7; D is possibly TRBD1 or TRBD2 (5 bases each). The CDR3 sequence is 12 residues long. Trimming left V 2 bases short and J 6 bases short, with 9 bases between. Looked up from germline, CDR1 is SGHNT and CDR2 is YYREEE (reference sequence). CDR3 sequence (DNA): TGTGCCAGCAGCTTCTCCGGGGCCGAGCAGTACTTC. Translated, it gives CASSFSGAEQYF.